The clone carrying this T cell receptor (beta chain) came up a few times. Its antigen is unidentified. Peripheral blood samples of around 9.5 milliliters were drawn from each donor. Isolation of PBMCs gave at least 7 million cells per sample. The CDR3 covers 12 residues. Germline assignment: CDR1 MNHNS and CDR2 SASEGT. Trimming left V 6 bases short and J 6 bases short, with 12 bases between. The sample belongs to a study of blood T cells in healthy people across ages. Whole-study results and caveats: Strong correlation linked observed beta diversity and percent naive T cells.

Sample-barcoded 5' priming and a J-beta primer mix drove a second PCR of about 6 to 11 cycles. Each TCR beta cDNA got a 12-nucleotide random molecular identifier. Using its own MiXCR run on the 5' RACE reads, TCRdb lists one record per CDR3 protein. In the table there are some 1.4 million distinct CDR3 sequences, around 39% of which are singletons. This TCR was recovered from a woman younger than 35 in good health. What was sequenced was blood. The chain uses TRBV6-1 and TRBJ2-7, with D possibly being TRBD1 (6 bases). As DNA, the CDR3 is TGTGCCAGCAGACTCACCAGGGGCGAGCAGTACTTC. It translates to CASRLTRGEQYF.